One and the same sample provided the 18 T cell receptor beta chains below, sequenced in a study of CD8+ T cells in alopecia areata. Sequencing templates came from extracted RNA that was reverse transcribed into cDNA. Here immunoSEQ multiplex PCR was the method, and the copy in TCRdb shows in-frame clones only, minus some. This table holds 110,000 to 150,000 clones, about 47% found once. Source: CD4+ T cells sorted from blood, taken at week 0. The receptor source for this set is a human donor with alopecia areata.

The chain uses TRBV9 and TRBJ2-1, with 7 bases fitting TRBD1. J was trimmed by 10 bases and V by 0 bases; bases with no gene match: 10. The CDR3 covers 15 residues. Germline V lookup: CDR1 SGDLS, CDR2 YYNGEE. The CDR3 here is CASSVVGGQVHEQFF. Here the CDR3 DNA reads TGTGCCAGCAGCGTAGTAGGAGGACAGGTCCACGAGCAGTTCTTC.

There are a few counts of this clone. The chain links TRBV29-1 to TRBJ2-2; D not resolved. V lost 7 bases and J lost 3, with 9 bases in between. This CDR3 is built from 12 residues. Germline-derived CDR1 and CDR2 are SQVTM and ANQGSEA. CDR3 region: CSAVMDTGELFF. The DNA for the CDR3 is TGCAGCGCGGTCATGGACACCGGGGAGCTGTTTTTT.

The table lists this clone with a few counts. Other DNA sequences from this sample encode an identical CDR3 as well. The rearrangement joins TRBV30 to TRBJ2-2; D remains unclear. CDR1 GTSNPN and CDR2 SVGIG come from the germline V gene (reference sequence). This CDR3 has 11 amino acids. V lost 0 bases and J 6 bases, leaving 2 bases between the germline ends. CDR3 nucleotides: TGTGCCTGGAGTGTAGCCGGGGAGCTGTTTTTT. The encoded protein is CAWSVAGELFF.

This clone has just a few counts. The chain uses TRBV7-9 and TRBJ2-7; 12 bases line up with TRBD1. The CDR3 has 14 amino acids. Trimming at V came to 10 bases and at J to 7 bases, leaving 11 bases not matched to a gene. Germline values: CDR1 SEHNR, CDR2 FQNEAQ (reference sequence). Here the CDR3 reads CAIDPGQGAREQYF. CDR3 DNA sequence: TGTGCCATCGATCCGGGACAGGGGGCAAGAGAGCAGTACTTC.

This clone was counted a few times. The J gene is TRBJ2-3, the V gene TRBV11-2; 7 bases match TRBD2. This CDR3 comprises 13 residues. Trimming at V came to 5 bases and at J to 5 bases, leaving 4 bases not matched to a gene. CDR1 SGHAT and CDR2 FQNNGV come from the germline V gene. CDR3 sequence: CASSGRARDTQYF. The DNA of the CDR3 is TGTGCCAGCAGCGGGAGGGCCAGAGATACGCAGTATTTT.

This clone turned up a few times. V and J are TRBV29-1 and TRBJ2-3; D could derive from TRBD1 or TRBD2 (6 bases each). CDR3 size: 14 residues. Trimming stripped 6 bases from V and 2 bases from J, with 15 bases between. Germline-derived CDR1 and CDR2 are SQVTM and ANQGSEA. CDR3 sequence: CSVRIQGLTDTQYF. In nucleotides, the CDR3 is TGCAGCGTCCGGATACAGGGACTCACAGATACGCAGTATTTT.

The chain couples TRBV30 to TRBJ1-2; 8 nucleotides line up with TRBD1. Losses at the gene ends were 3 bases for V and 2 bases for J; bases not matched to a gene: 5. Germline CDR1 GTSNPN, CDR2 SVGIG (reference sequence). CDR3 length: 14 residues. CDR3 DNA: TGTGCCTGGAGGTGGACAGGGCGCAACTATGGCTACACCTTC. This encodes CAWRWTGRNYGYTF.

On this clone: Other nucleotide sequences in the sample specify the same CDR3. The chain recombines TRBV7-2 with TRBJ2-5; D gene uncertain. The CDR3 has 12 amino acids. With 2 bases removed from V and 5 bases from J, the gap between germline ends came to 6 bases. In germline, CDR1 is SGHTA, CDR2 FQGNSA. The CDR3 nucleotides are TGTGCCAGCAGCTTACTGCTGGAGACCCAGTACTTC. Translation gives CASSLLLETQYF.

V and J are TRBV9 and TRBJ2-6; 7 bases map to TRBD1. CDR1 is SGDLS and CDR2 is YYNGEE in the germline V gene. V lost 0 bases, J lost 0 bases, and 6 bases stayed unmatched. CDR3 size: 18 residues. Here the CDR3 DNA reads TGTGCCAGCAGCGTAGTGGGGACAGTGGACTCTGGGGCCAACGTCCTGACTTTC. Translation: CASSVVGTVDSGANVLTF.

The rearrangement links TRBV7-7 to TRBJ2-5; 8 positions match TRBD2. CDR3 size: 15 residues. CDR1 is SSHAT, CDR2 FNYEAQ, per germline (reference sequence). V was clipped by 6 bases and J by 5 bases; unmatched bases: 11. The CDR3 loop reads CASSRGSGRGETQYF. The CDR3 DNA follows: TGTGCCAGCAGTCGAGGAAGCGGGAGAGGCGAGACCCAGTACTTC. Based on the CDR3 plus reference TRBV7-7 and TRBJ2-5, the full variable domain is GAGVSQSPRYKVTKRGQDVTLRCDPISSHATLYWYQQALGQGPEFLTYFNYEAQPDKSGLPSDRFSAERPEGSISTLTIQRTEQRDSAMYRCASSRGSGRGETQYFGPGTRLLVL.

This chain connects TRBV28 to TRBJ2-5; D unclear. CDR1 MDHEN and CDR2 SYDVKM come from the germline V gene. CDR3 length equals 12 residues. Trimming removed 4 bases at V and 2 bases at J, with 5 bases between. The CDR3 region is CASSWRQETQYF. In nucleotides, the CDR3 is TGTGCCAGCAGTTGGCGGCAAGAGACCCAGTACTTC.

This clone was picked up one time. The rearrangement uses TRBV4-2 and TRBJ2-1; D may be TRBD2 (6 bases). V shed 1 base and J shed 8 bases, with 18 bases lying between them. Germline CDR1 LGHNA, CDR2 YNFKEQ. CDR3 length: 16 amino acids. For the CDR3, the DNA is TGTGCCAGCAGCCAAGGTCTGGAGGGACTTTTCGATGAGCAGTTCTTC. This sequence encodes CASSQGLEGLFDEQFF.

The rearrangement links TRBV13 to TRBJ2-5, with 7 nucleotides matching TRBD2. With 0 bases clipped from V and 9 bases from J, the junction kept 1 base outside the gene matches. Germline V gene data show CDR1 as PRHDT and CDR2 as FYEKMQ (reference sequence). CDR3 size: 12 residues. This chain's CDR3 is CASSLGREAQYF. CDR3 sequence (DNA): TGTGCCAGCAGCTTAGGCCGGGAGGCCCAGTACTTC.

In this sample, this clone turned up a few times. This chain joins TRBV7-8 and TRBJ2-3; tentative D call: TRBD2 (6 bases). Germline V lookup: CDR1 SGHVS, CDR2 FQNEAQ. This CDR3 comprises 13 residues. The V gene lost 3 bases and the J gene lost 10 bases, with 14 bases spanning the gap. The CDR3 reads CASSLGRDLAQYF. In DNA form, the CDR3 reads TGTGCCAGCAGCTTGGGGCGGGACCTAGCGCAGTATTTT.

This chain connects TRBV7-6 to TRBJ2-5, with 7 bases that match TRBD2. Per germline, CDR1 SGHVS and CDR2 FNYEAQ. The CDR3 has 17 residues. Losses at the gene ends were 5 bases for V and 1 base for J; bases not matched to a gene: 13. The CDR3, as DNA: TGTGCCAGCAGCGGCCGGGGAGAGCGGGGCCTCCAAGAGACCCAGTACTTC. Translation gives CASSGRGERGLQETQYF.

V and J are TRBV19 and TRBJ2-2; D is possibly TRBD1 (5 bases). Germline CDR1 and CDR2: LNHDA and SQIVND (reference sequence). This CDR3 has 12 residues. Between the trimmed V and J ends, which lost 6 bases and 6 bases, there was a span of 8 bases. The CDR3, as DNA: TGTGCCAGTAGGGAGACAGCCGGGGAGCTGTTTTTT. This translates into CASRETAGELFF.

The V and J genes are TRBV6-1 and TRBJ1-4; D gene ambiguous. The CDR3 is 11 amino acids. V shed 3 bases and J shed 13 bases, with 9 bases lying between them. CDR1 MNHNS and CDR2 SASEGT come from the germline V gene. The DNA for the CDR3 is TGTGCCAGCAGTGACTTGGTCAGACTGTTTTTT. Translating gives CASSDLVRLFF.

The chain combines TRBV30 with TRBJ2-2; 10 bases agree with TRBD1. CDR1 GTSNPN and CDR2 SVGIG come from the germline V gene (reference sequence). V gave up 4 bases and J gave up 5 bases; unmatched junction bases: 7. This CDR3 region has 15 residues. The CDR3 sequence is CAWTGQGVGTGELFF. CDR3 coding DNA: TGTGCCTGGACCGGACAGGGGGTAGGAACCGGGGAGCTGTTTTTT.